This T cell receptor beta chain was identified during a study of cytomegalovirus exposure and HLA in healthy donors. As for the study in general: HLA-typed donors were the source of approximately 85 million unique TCRs held in an early data release. Whole-study findings and limits: 15,000 to 20,000 TCR beta sequences were associated with HLA alleles at 0.05 false discovery rate in a later analysis.

Use of 60 Vbeta and 13 Jbeta primers characterized the PCR. Some clones are missing from TCRdb's copy, which holds only in-frame ones; the method was immunoSEQ multiplex PCR. The data hold 85,000 to 120,000 clones, with 70% to 80% observed a single time. Healthy bone marrow donors made up the donor group. Trimming at V came to 5 bases and at J to 5 bases, leaving 9 bases not matched to a gene. Germline V gene lookup returns CDR1 SEHNR and CDR2 FQNEAQ (reference sequence). The CDR3 length is 16 residues. This clone was recorded only once. Its antigen is not identified. The V call is TRBV7-9, the J call TRBJ1-6, with 7 bases that match TRBD1. The source of this sequence is a male donor in good health and CMV-seropositive. Sequencing was performed on PBMCs. CDR3 region: CASSTRGTANNSPLHF. Written as DNA, the CDR3 is TGTGCCAGCAGCACCCGGGGGACAGCGAATAATTCACCCCTCCACTTT.